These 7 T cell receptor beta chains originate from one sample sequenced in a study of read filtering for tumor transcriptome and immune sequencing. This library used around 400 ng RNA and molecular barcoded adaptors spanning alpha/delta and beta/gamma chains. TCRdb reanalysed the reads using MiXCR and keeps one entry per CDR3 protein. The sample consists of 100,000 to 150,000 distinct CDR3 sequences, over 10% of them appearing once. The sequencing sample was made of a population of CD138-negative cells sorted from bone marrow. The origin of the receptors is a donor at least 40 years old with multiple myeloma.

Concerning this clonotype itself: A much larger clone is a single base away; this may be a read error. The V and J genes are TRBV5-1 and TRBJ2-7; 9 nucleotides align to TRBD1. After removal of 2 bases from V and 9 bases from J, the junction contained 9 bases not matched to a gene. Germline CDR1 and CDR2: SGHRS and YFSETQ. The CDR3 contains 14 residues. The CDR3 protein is CASSFGQGNDGQYF. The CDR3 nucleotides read TGCGCCAGCAGCTTCGGACAGGGGAATGACGGGCAGTACTTC.

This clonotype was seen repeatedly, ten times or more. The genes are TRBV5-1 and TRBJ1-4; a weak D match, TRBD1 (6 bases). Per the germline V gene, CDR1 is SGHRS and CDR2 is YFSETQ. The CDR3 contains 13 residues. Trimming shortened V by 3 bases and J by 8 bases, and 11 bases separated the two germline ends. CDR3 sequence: CASSSGTTEKLFF. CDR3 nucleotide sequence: TGCGCCAGCAGCTCTGGGACAACGGAAAAACTGTTTTTT.

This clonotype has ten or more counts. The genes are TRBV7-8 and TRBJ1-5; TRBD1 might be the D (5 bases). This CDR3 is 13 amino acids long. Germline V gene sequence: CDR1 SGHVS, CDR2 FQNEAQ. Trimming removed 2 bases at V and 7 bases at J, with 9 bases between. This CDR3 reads CASSLQGRQPQHF. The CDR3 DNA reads TGTGCCAGCAGCTTACAGGGCAGGCAGCCCCAGCATTTT.

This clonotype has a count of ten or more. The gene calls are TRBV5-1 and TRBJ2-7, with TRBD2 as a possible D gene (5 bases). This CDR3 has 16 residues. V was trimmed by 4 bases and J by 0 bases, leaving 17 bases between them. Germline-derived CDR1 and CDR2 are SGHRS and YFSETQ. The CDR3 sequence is CASSKVEGPFSYEQYF. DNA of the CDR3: TGCGCCAGCAGCAAGGTTGAGGGCCCCTTCTCCTACGAGCAGTACTTC.

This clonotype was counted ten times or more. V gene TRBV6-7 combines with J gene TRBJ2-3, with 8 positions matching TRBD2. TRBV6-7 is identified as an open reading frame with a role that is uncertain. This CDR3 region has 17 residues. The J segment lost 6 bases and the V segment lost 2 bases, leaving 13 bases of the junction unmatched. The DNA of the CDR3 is TGTGCCAGCAGTTACCTGGAAGGAGCGGGGGAGGGGGATACGCAGTATTTT. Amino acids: CASSYLEGAGEGDTQYF.

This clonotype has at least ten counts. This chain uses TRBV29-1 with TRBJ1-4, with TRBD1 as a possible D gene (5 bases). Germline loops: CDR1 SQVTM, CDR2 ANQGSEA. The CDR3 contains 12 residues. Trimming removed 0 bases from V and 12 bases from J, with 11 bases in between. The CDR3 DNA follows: TGCAGCGTTGAAGAGCAGGGTATGGAACTGTTTTTT. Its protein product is CSVEEQGMELFF.

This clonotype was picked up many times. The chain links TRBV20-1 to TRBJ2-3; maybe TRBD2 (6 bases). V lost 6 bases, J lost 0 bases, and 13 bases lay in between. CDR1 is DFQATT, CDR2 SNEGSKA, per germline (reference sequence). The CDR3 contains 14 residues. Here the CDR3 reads CSARRRGSTDTQYF. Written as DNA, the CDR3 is TGCAGTGCCAGACGGAGGGGCAGCACAGATACGCAGTATTTT.